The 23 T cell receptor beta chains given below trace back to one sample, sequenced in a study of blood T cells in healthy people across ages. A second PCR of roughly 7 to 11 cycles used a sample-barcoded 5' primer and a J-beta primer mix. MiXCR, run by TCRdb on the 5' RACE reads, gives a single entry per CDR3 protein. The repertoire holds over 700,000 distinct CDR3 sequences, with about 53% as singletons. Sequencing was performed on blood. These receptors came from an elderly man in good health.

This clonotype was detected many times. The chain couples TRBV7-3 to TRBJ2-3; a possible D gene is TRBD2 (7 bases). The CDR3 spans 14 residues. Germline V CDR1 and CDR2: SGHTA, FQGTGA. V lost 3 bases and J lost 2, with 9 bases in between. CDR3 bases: TGTGCCAGCAGCTTGGGGGGGGCCACAGATACGCAGTATTTT. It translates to CASSLGGATDTQYF. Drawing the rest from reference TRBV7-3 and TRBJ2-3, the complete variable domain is GAGVSQTPSNKVTEKGKYVELRCDPISGHTALYWYRQSLGQGPEFLIYFQGTGAADDSGLPNDRFFAVRPEGSVSTLKIQRTERGDSAVYLCASSLGGATDTQYFGPGTRLTVL.

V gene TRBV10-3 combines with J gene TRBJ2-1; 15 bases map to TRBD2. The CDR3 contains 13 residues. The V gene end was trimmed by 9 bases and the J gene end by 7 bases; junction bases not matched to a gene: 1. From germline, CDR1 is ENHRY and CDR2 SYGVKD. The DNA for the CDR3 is TGTGCCATGGGACTAGCGGGAGGTAATGAGCAGTTCTTC. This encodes CAMGLAGGNEQFF.

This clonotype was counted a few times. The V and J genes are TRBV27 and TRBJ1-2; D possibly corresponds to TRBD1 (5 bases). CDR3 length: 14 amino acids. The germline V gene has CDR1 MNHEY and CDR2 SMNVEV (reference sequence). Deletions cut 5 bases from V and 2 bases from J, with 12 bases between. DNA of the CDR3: TGTGCCAGCAGTCCGACCAGGGTAAACTATGGCTACACCTTC. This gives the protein CASSPTRVNYGYTF.

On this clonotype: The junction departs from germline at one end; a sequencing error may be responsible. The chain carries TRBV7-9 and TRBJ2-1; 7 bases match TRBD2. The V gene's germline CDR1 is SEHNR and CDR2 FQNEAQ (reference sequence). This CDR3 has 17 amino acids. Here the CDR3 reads CAGSLARAGALYNEQFF. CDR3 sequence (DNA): TGTGCCGGCAGCTTAGCGCGGGCGGGAGCCCTTTACAATGAGCAGTTCTTC.

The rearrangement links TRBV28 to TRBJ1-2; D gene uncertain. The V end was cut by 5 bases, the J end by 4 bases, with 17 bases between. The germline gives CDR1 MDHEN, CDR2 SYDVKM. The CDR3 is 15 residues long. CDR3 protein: CASSTIDTGFYGYTF. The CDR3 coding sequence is TGTGCCAGCAGTACGATAGACACGGGGTTCTATGGCTACACCTTC.

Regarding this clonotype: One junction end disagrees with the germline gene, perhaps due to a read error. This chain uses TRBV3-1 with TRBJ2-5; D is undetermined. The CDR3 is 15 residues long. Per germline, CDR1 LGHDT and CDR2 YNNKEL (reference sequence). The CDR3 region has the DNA TGTGCCAGCGAACCTAGAAAGCGTCACCAAGAGGCCCAGTACTTC. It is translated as CASEPRKRHQEAQYF.

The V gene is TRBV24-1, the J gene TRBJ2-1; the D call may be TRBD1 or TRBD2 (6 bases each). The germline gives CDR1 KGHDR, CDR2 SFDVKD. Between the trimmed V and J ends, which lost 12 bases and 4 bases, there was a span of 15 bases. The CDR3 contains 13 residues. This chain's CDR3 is CAGGGTGYNEQFF. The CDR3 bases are TGTGCCGGGGGCGGGACGGGATACAATGAGCAGTTCTTC.

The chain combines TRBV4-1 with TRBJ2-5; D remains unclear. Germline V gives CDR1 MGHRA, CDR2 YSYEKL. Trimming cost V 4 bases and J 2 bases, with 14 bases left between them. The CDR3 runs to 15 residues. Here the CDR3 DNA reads TGCGCCAGCAGCCTACAAGATCCCCCGCAAGAGACCCAGTACTTC. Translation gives CASSLQDPPQETQYF.

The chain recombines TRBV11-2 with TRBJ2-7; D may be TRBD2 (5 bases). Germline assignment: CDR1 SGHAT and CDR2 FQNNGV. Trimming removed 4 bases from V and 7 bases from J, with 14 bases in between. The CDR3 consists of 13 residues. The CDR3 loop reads CASSSIITREQYF. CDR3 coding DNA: TGTGCCAGCAGCTCAATCATTACTAGGGAGCAGTACTTC. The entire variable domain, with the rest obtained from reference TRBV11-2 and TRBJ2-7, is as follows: EAGVAQSPRYKIIEKRQSVAFWCNPISGHATLYWYQQILGQGPKLLIQFQNNGVVDDSQLPKDRFSAERLKGVDSTLKIQPAKLEDSAVYLCASSSIITREQYFGPGTRLTVT.

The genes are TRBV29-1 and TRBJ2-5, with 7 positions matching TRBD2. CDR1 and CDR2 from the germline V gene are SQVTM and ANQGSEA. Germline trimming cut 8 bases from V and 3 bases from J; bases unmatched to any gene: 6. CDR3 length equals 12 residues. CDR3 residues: CSIHAGEETQYF. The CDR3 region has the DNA TGCAGCATCCATGCGGGGGAAGAGACCCAGTACTTC. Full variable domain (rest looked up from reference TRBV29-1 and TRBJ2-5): SAVISQKPSRDICQRGTSLTIQCQVDSQVTMMFWYRQQPGQSLTLIATANQGSEATYESGFVIDKFPISRPNLTFSTLTVSNMSPEDSSIYLCSIHAGEETQYFGPGTRLLVL.

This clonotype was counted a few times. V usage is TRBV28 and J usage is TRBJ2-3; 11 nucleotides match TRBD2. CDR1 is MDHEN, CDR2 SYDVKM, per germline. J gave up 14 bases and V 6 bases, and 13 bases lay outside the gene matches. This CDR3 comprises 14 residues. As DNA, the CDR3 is TGTGCCAGCAGCGGGGCTAGCGGGGGGAGATACGCGTATTTT. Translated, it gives CASSGASGGRYAYF.

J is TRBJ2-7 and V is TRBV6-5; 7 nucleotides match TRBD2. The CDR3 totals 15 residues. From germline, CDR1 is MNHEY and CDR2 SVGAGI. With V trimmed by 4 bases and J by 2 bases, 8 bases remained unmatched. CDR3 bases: TGTGCCAGCAGTTGGGGCGGGAGTATTACCTACGAGCAGTACTTC. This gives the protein CASSWGGSITYEQYF.

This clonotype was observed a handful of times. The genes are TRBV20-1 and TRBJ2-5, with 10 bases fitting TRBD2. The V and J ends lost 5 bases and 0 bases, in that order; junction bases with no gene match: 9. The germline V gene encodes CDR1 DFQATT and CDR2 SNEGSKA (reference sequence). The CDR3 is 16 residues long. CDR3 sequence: CSAQPRGLAYQETQYF. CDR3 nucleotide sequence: TGCAGTGCTCAACCCCGGGGACTAGCGTACCAAGAGACCCAGTACTTC.

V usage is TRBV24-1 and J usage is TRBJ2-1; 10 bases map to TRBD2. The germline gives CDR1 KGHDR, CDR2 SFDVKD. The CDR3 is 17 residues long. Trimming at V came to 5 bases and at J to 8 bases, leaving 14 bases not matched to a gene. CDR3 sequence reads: CATSGISASGRQHEQFF. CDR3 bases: TGTGCCACCAGTGGGATTTCGGCTAGCGGGAGACAGCATGAGCAGTTCTTC.

This chain's CDR3 is CASSTRLAGGTDTQYF. For the CDR3, the DNA is TGTGCCAGCAGCACCCGACTAGCGGGAGGAACAGATACGCAGTATTTT. The genes are TRBV7-2 and TRBJ2-3; 13 positions match TRBD2. The CDR3 totals 16 residues. V lost 5 bases and J lost 3; bases outside the gene matches: 5. The germline CDR1 and CDR2 sequences are SGHTA and FQGNSA.

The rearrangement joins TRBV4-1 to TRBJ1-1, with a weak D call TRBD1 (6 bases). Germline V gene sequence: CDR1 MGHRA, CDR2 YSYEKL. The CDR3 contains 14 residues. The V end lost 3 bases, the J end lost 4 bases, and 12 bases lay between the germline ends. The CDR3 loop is CASSHPGAITEAFF. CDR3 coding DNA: TGCGCCAGCAGCCACCCGGGGGCCATCACTGAAGCTTTCTTT.

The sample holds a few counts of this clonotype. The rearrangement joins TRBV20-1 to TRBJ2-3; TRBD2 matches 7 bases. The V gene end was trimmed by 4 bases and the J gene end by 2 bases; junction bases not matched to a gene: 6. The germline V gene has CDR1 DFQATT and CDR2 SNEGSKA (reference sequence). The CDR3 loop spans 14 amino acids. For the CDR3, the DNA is TGCAGTGCTACCAGACTAGCACACACAGATACGCAGTATTTT. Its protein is CSATRLAHTDTQYF.

In DNA form, the CDR3 reads TGTGCCATTTCTCAGGGGGCGACCAATGAGCAGTTCTTC. Translated: CAISQGATNEQFF. V and J are TRBV12-3 or TRBV12-4 and TRBJ2-1; TRBD1 matches at 8 bases. This CDR3 spans 13 amino acids. The V segment lost 10 bases and the J segment 6 bases; nucleotides outside the gene matches: 8.

Here the CDR3 DNA reads TGTGCCACCAGCAGTTGGAACCGGGCCCCCGGCGCAGATACGCAGTATTTT. Translated: CATSSWNRAPGADTQYF. The chain recombines TRBV15 with TRBJ2-3; no clear D gene. The CDR3 covers 17 residues. Trimming left V 3 bases short and J 4 bases short, with 20 bases between. Germline CDR1 and CDR2: LNHNV and YYDKDF (reference sequence).

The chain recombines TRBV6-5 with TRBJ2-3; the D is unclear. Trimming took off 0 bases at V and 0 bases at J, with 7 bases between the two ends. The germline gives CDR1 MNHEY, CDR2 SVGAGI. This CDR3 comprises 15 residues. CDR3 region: CASSYSLQSTDTQYF. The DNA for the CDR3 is TGTGCCAGCAGTTACTCGTTACAGAGCACAGATACGCAGTATTTT.

CDR3 DNA: TGCGCCAGCAGCCAGGGCGCGGGAGGGAATGAGCAGTTCTTC. It is translated as CASSQGAGGNEQFF. The rearrangement links TRBV4-1 to TRBJ2-1; TRBD2 agrees at 9 bases. V gave up 3 bases and J gave up 7 bases; unmatched junction bases: 4. Germline V gives CDR1 MGHRA, CDR2 YSYEKL. The CDR3 covers 14 residues.

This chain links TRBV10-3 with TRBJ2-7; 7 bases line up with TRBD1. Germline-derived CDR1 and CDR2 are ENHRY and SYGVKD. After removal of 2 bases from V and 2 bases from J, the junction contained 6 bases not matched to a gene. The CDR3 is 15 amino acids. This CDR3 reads CAISEPDRAPYEQYF. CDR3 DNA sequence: TGTGCCATCAGTGAGCCCGACAGGGCCCCCTACGAGCAGTACTTC.

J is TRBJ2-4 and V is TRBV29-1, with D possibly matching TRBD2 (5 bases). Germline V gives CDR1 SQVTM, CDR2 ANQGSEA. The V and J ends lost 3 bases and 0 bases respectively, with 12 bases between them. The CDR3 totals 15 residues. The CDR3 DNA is TGCAGCGTTGAGGACGGGAATCTAGCCAAAAACATTCAGTACTTC. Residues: CSVEDGNLAKNIQYF.